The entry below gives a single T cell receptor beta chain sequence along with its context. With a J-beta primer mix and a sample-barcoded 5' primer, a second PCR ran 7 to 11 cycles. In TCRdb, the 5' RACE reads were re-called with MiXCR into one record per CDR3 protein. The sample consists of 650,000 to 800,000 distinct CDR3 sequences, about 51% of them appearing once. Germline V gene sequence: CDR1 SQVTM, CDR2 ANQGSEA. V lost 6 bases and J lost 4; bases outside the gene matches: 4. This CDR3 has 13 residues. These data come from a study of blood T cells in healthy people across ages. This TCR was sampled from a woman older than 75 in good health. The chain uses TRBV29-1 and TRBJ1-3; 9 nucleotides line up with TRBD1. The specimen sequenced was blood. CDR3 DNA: TGCAGCGTGGGGGACAGGGTGGGAAACACCATATATTTT. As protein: CSVGDRVGNTIYF.